These 12 T cell receptor beta chains came from one sample sequenced in a study of spatial heterogeneity in lung cancer. Time point described: sample taken at primary tumor resection. TCRdb analysed the 5' RACE reads with MiXCR anew, one entry per CDR3 protein. The table has approximately 92,000 distinct CDR3 sequences, roughly 12% seen once; the top ten hold about 38%. The sample was PBMCs, taken at surgery. These receptors came from a male donor with early-stage non-small cell lung cancer.

The chain recombines TRBV6-2 or TRBV6-3 with TRBJ2-1; 9 bases are shared with TRBD1. The CDR3 is 16 residues long. Germline CDR1 MNHEY, CDR2 SVGEGT. J gave up 5 bases and V 3 bases, and 8 bases lay outside the gene matches. CDR3 loop: CASSYYRGRSHNEQFF. DNA of the CDR3: TGTGCCAGCAGTTATTACAGGGGGCGTTCTCACAATGAGCAGTTCTTC.

This chain links TRBV14 with TRBJ2-3, with D possibly called TRBD1 or TRBD2 (5 bases each). CDR1 is SGHDN and CDR2 is FVKESK in the germline V gene. The CDR3 extends over 15 amino acids. Trimming took off 0 bases at V and 0 bases at J, with 7 bases between the two ends. CDR3 coding DNA: TGTGCCAGCAGCCAAGACGGGACGAGCACAGATACGCAGTATTTT. Amino acids: CASSQDGTSTDTQYF. The complete variable domain, with remaining parts taken from reference TRBV14 and TRBJ2-3, reads EAGVTQFPSHSVIEKGQTVTLRCDPISGHDNLYWYRRVMGKEIKFLLHFVKESKQDESGMPNNRFLAERTGGTYSTLKVQPAELEDSGVYFCASSQDGTSTDTQYFGPGTRLTVL.

This clonotype was found a few times. At one boundary the junction diverges from the germline segment, which might be a read error. The J gene is TRBJ1-1, the V gene TRBV2; weak D call: TRBD1 (6 bases). Germline V gene sequence: CDR1 SNHLY, CDR2 FYNNEI. This CDR3 is built from 12 residues. The CDR3 bases are TGTGCCAGCACCGAAGAGGACAGCCGCTCGCTCTTT. This sequence encodes CASTEEDSRSLF.

The chain joins TRBV12-3 or TRBV12-4 to TRBJ2-5, with TRBD2 matching over 14 bases. The junction had 4 bases not matched to a gene; V was cut back by 5 bases and J by 5 bases. The CDR3 contains 15 residues. CDR3 amino acids: CASSRGLAGVETQYF. CDR3 coding DNA: TGTGCCAGCAGTCGGGGACTAGCGGGGGTGGAGACCCAGTACTTC.

This clonotype has only a few counts. The J gene is TRBJ2-2, the V gene TRBV7-3, with 9 bases identical to TRBD1. CDR1 is SGHTA and CDR2 is FQGTGA in the germline V gene. Trimming removed 4 bases from V and 8 bases from J; junction bases left unmatched: 14. The CDR3 length is 17 residues. CDR3 region: CASSSRGQGIVGGELFF. Here the CDR3 DNA reads TGTGCCAGCAGCTCCCGAGGACAGGGGATTGTTGGTGGGGAGCTGTTTTTT.

V and J are TRBV7-2 and TRBJ1-5; TRBD1 is a possible D gene (6 bases). Between the trimmed V and J ends, which lost 5 bases and 4 bases, there was a span of 9 bases. CDR3 length equals 13 residues. Germline V gene sequence: CDR1 SGHTA, CDR2 FQGNSA. CDR3 coding DNA: TGTGCCAGCAGCCAACAGGGTAATCAGCCCCAGCATTTT. Protein: CASSQQGNQPQHF.

There are a few counts of this clonotype. The CDR3 DNA is TGTGCCAGCAGCCCACCTAGGGGGGGTATCTACACCGGGGAGCTGTTTTTT. It translates to CASSPPRGGIYTGELFF. The chain recombines TRBV7-9 with TRBJ2-2; D possibly corresponds to TRBD2 (7 bases). Germline V gene lookup returns CDR1 SEHNR and CDR2 FQNEAQ (reference sequence). The CDR3 sequence is 17 residues long. Trimming removed 5 bases from V and 3 bases from J, with 19 bases in between.

The chain couples TRBV7-2 to TRBJ2-3, with 11 bases identical to TRBD2. Losses at the gene ends were 5 bases for V and 2 bases for J; bases not matched to a gene: 6. Germline V CDR1 and CDR2: SGHTA, FQGNSA. This CDR3 region has 16 residues. The CDR3 is CASSPGLAVYTDTQYF. CDR3 nucleotides: TGTGCCAGCAGCCCGGGACTAGCGGTCTACACAGATACGCAGTATTTT.

This clonotype was observed at least ten times. The V gene is TRBV9, the J gene TRBJ2-7; possible D gene TRBD2, 5 bases. V lost 4 bases and J lost 2, with 13 bases in between. The CDR3 has 14 residues. Germline loops: CDR1 SGDLS, CDR2 YYNGEE. CDR3 coding DNA: TGTGCCAGCAGCTCCCGTTGGGAGACCTACGAGCAGTACTTC. It encodes CASSSRWETYEQYF.

The chain links TRBV20-1 to TRBJ2-7; TRBD2 matches at 9 bases. Trimming removed 5 bases from V and 2 bases from J; junction bases left unmatched: 4. The V gene's germline CDR1 is DFQATT and CDR2 SNEGSKA (reference sequence). CDR3 length: 13 amino acids. The CDR3 spells CSAPGTSPYEQYF. The CDR3 DNA reads as TGCAGTGCTCCCGGGACTAGCCCCTACGAGCAGTACTTC.

This sequence joins TRBV12-3 or TRBV12-4 and TRBJ2-7, with 12 bases lining up with TRBD1. The junction had 12 bases not matched to a gene; V was cut back by 8 bases and J by 7 bases. The CDR3 covers 15 residues. The CDR3 region is CASSSRGQGAIEQYF. The CDR3 coding sequence is TGTGCCAGCTCCTCCCGGGGACAGGGGGCGATTGAGCAGTACTTC.

This clonotype came up a few times. The chain has TRBV6-5 and TRBJ1-3; the D is unclear. V was clipped by 4 bases and J by 4 bases, with 11 bases between them. Per germline, CDR1 MNHEY and CDR2 SVGAGI. The CDR3 loop spans 14 amino acids. CDR3 nucleotide sequence: TGTGCCAGCAGTTCCGGTCGGGGAGGAAACACCATATATTTT. Amino acids: CASSSGRGGNTIYF.